This is a list of T cell receptor beta chains from one sample in a study of early T cells in non-severe SARS-CoV-2 infection. MiXCR, run by TCRdb on the 5' RACE reads, gives a single entry per CDR3 protein. The sample lists about 110,000 distinct CDR3 sequences; 12% were seen once. Sample: whole blood. These receptors all come from an adult who was a healthcare worker with PCR-confirmed SARS-CoV-2 infection or an uninfected control (not recorded which). The CDR3 runs from the conserved cysteine through the conserved F or W. D genes are given only for firm matches. A clone size is listed for some rows: how often the clone was seen (once, few, many), or a class if it is expanded.

D: TRBD1; V: TRBV11-2; J: TRBJ1-2; size: few; CDR3: CASSRGQATNYGYTF; DNA: TGTGCCAGCAGCCGAGGACAGGCGACTAACTATGGCTACACCTTC
D: .; V: TRBV6-5; J: TRBJ1-3; size: many; CDR3: CASSYSVRGVGNTIYF; DNA: TGTGCCAGCAGTTACTCAGTGCGGGGCGTCGGAAACACCATATATTTT
D: TRBD2; V: TRBV9; J: TRBJ2-7; size: few; CDR3: CASSAGLAGASYEQYF; DNA: TGTGCCAGCAGCGCTGGACTAGCGGGGGCCTCCTACGAGCAGTACTTC
D: TRBD1; V: TRBV5-6; J: TRBJ2-7; size: few; CDR3: CASSTGQAAYEQYF; DNA: TGTGCCAGCAGCACAGGACAGGCGGCCTACGAGCAGTACTTC
D: .; V: TRBV29-1; J: TRBJ1-2; size: many; CDR3: CSVGTGAYGYTF; DNA: TGCAGCGTTGGTACGGGGGCCTATGGCTACACCTTC
D: .; V: TRBV29-1; J: TRBJ1-1; size: .; CDR3: CSVKPRVMNTEAFF; DNA: TGCAGCGTTAAACCCAGGGTCATGAACACTGAAGCTTTCTTT
D: .; V: TRBV18; J: TRBJ1-1; size: .; CDR3: CASSPIREGPEAFF; DNA: TGTGCCAGCTCACCAATCAGGGAGGGGCCTGAAGCTTTCTTT
D: .; V: TRBV10-2; J: TRBJ2-7; size: many; CDR3: CASSPRDGTRTYEQYF; DNA: TGCGCCAGCAGTCCCCGGGACGGGACCAGGACCTACGAGCAGTACTTC
D: .; V: TRBV30; J: TRBJ1-6; size: many; CDR3: CAWSADLDNSPLHF; DNA: TGTGCCTGGAGCGCCGACTTGGACAATTCACCCCTCCACTTT
D: TRBD2; V: TRBV6-9; J: TRBJ2-1; size: many; CDR3: CASSYLRVTSASDNEQFF; DNA: TGTGCCAGCAGTTACCTCAGGGTAACTAGCGCCAGTGACAATGAGCAGTTCTTC
D: .; V: TRBV28; J: TRBJ2-3; size: .; CDR3: CASTPLGLASTDTQYF; DNA: TGTGCCAGCACCCCCCTAGGGCTAGCTAGCACAGATACGCAGTATTTT
D: .; V: TRBV7-6; J: TRBJ1-3; size: .; CDR3: CASSLGPGSSGNTIYF; DNA: TGTGCCAGCAGCTTAGGTCCGGGAAGCTCTGGAAACACCATATATTTT
D: .; V: TRBV29-1; J: TRBJ1-1; size: many; CDR3: CSVDRQKEAFF; DNA: TGCAGCGTTGATCGACAGAAAGAAGCTTTCTTT
D: TRBD1; V: TRBV11-1; J: TRBJ2-2; size: .; CDR3: CASSQTGTGPGELFF; DNA: TGTGCCAGCAGCCAGACTGGGACAGGGCCCGGGGAGCTGTTTTTT
D: TRBD1; V: TRBV24-1; J: TRBJ2-3; size: .; CDR3: CATSRGTGGYTDTQYF; DNA: TGTGCCACCAGTAGGGGGACAGGTGGATACACAGATACGCAGTATTTT
D: .; V: TRBV3-1; J: TRBJ2-6; size: many; CDR3: CASSQVSGPSNVLTF; DNA: TGTGCCAGCAGCCAAGTTTCGGGACCGTCCAACGTCCTGACTTTC
D: TRBD1; V: TRBV5-1; J: TRBJ2-7; size: few; CDR3: CASSPWTGLGYEQYF; DNA: TGCGCCAGCAGCCCCTGGACAGGGCTAGGTTACGAGCAGTACTTC
D: .; V: TRBV12-3/TRBV12-4; J: TRBJ1-5; size: few; CDR3: CASSLGKGQPQHF; DNA: TGTGCCAGCAGTTTGGGGAAGGGACAGCCCCAGCATTTT
D: .; V: TRBV19; J: TRBJ2-1; size: many; CDR3: CASSIGTYNEQFF; DNA: TGTGCCAGTAGTATAGGGACCTACAATGAGCAGTTCTTC
D: TRBD2; V: TRBV7-2; J: TRBJ2-3; size: few; CDR3: CASSLVAGRTDTQYF; DNA: TGTGCCAGCAGCTTAGTAGCGGGAAGGACAGATACGCAGTATTTT
D: TRBD1; V: TRBV20-1; J: TRBJ1-5; size: .; CDR3: CSARDPSGQGNQPQHF; DNA: TGCAGTGCTAGAGATCCATCGGGACAGGGCAATCAGCCCCAGCATTTT
D: .; V: TRBV3-1; J: TRBJ1-3; size: .; CDR3: CASNQNWAQTRPGNTIYF; DNA: TGTGCCAGCAACCAAAATTGGGCCCAGACCCGGCCTGGAAACACCATATATTTT
D: TRBD2; V: TRBV9; J: TRBJ2-2; size: once; CDR3: CASSPLAGANTGELFF; DNA: TGTGCCAGCAGCCCCCTAGCGGGGGCCAACACCGGGGAGCTGTTTTTT
D: .; V: TRBV27; J: TRBJ1-5; size: .; CDR3: CASSGIFSNQPQHF; DNA: TGTGCCAGCAGTGGGATTTTTAGCAATCAGCCCCAGCATTTT
D: TRBD2; V: TRBV28; J: TRBJ2-3; size: .; CDR3: CASSLAGGVTDTQYF; DNA: TGTGCCAGCAGTTTAGCGGGGGGGGTCACAGATACGCAGTATTTT
D: .; V: TRBV11-2; J: TRBJ2-2; size: .; CDR3: CASSLHTGIGELFF; DNA: TGTGCCAGCAGCTTACACACGGGGATCGGGGAGCTGTTTTTT
D: .; V: TRBV5-4; J: TRBJ1-1; size: .; CDR3: CASTFGASSDTEAFF; DNA: TGTGCCAGCACCTTTGGGGCTTCCAGTGACACTGAAGCTTTCTTT
D: .; V: TRBV11-2; J: TRBJ1-1; size: .; CDR3: CASSLGQAEAFF; DNA: TGTGCCAGCAGCTTAGGACAGGCGGAAGCTTTCTTT
D: .; V: TRBV20-1; J: TRBJ2-3; size: many; CDR3: CSASPDATDTQYF; DNA: TGCAGTGCTTCCCCGGATGCGACAGATACGCAGTATTTT
D: TRBD2; V: TRBV19; J: TRBJ2-3; size: few; CDR3: CASSIGGSPPDTQYF; DNA: TGTGCCAGTAGTATCGGCGGGAGCCCCCCAGATACGCAGTATTTT
D: .; V: TRBV6-6; J: TRBJ2-1; size: few; CDR3: CASSALATTYNEQFF; DNA: TGTGCCAGCAGCGCGCTAGCGACGACCTACAATGAGCAGTTCTTC
D: .; V: TRBV6-5; J: TRBJ2-1; size: many; CDR3: CASSNGVVSLF; DNA: TGTGCCAGCAGCAACGGGGTAGTATCGCTCTTC
D: TRBD1; V: TRBV5-4; J: TRBJ1-1; size: few; CDR3: CASSSLQGKGTEAFF; DNA: TGTGCCAGCAGCTCACTACAGGGGAAGGGCACTGAAGCTTTCTTT
D: TRBD1; V: TRBV18; J: TRBJ2-5; size: .; CDR3: CASSPGQQETQYF; DNA: TGTGCCAGCTCGCCGGGACAGCAAGAGACCCAGTACTTC
D: TRBD1; V: TRBV6-5; J: TRBJ1-4; size: many; CDR3: CASSPRDRVNEKLFF; DNA: TGTGCCAGCAGTCCAAGGGACAGGGTAAATGAAAAACTGTTTTTT
D: TRBD2; V: TRBV11-2; J: TRBJ2-4; size: few; CDR3: CASSLAPLTSGGVGNIQYF; DNA: TGTGCCAGCAGCTTGGCCCCCTTAACTAGCGGGGGAGTAGGAAACATTCAGTACTTC
D: TRBD2; V: TRBV5-5; J: TRBJ2-5; size: many; CDR3: CASSPLAGQNQETQYF; DNA: TGTGCCAGCAGCCCGCTAGCGGGGCAGAATCAAGAGACCCAGTACTTC
D: TRBD2; V: TRBV10-3; J: TRBJ2-3; size: .; CDR3: CAIRGTSGSDTQYF; DNA: TGTGCCATCAGGGGGACTAGCGGCTCGGATACGCAGTATTTT
D: .; V: TRBV19; J: TRBJ2-2; size: few; CDR3: CASSSGTFTGELFF; DNA: TGTGCCAGTAGCTCCGGGACTTTCACCGGGGAGCTGTTTTTT
D: .; V: TRBV2; J: TRBJ2-3; size: .; CDR3: CASSASWNTQYF; DNA: TGTGCCAGCAGTGCATCGTGGAATACGCAGTATTTT
D: TRBD1; V: TRBV12-3/TRBV12-4; J: TRBJ2-2; size: few; CDR3: CASRLQGHTGELFF; DNA: TGTGCCAGCAGATTACAGGGGCACACCGGGGAGCTGTTTTTT
D: .; V: TRBV28; J: TRBJ2-7; size: few; CDR3: CASTKRLGEQYF; DNA: TGTGCCAGCACCAAGCGGCTGGGGGAGCAGTACTTC
D: .; V: TRBV5-1; J: TRBJ2-2; size: few; CDR3: CASSFIGNTGELFF; DNA: TGCGCCAGCAGCTTCATCGGGAACACCGGGGAGCTGTTTTTT
D: TRBD1; V: TRBV19; J: TRBJ2-7; size: few; CDR3: CASSISGQDLYEQYF; DNA: TGTGCCAGTAGTATAAGCGGACAGGACCTCTACGAGCAGTACTTC
D: .; V: TRBV10-3; J: TRBJ2-3; size: .; CDR3: CAIRSSQGTDTQYF; DNA: TGTGCCATCAGATCCTCCCAGGGCACAGATACGCAGTATTTT
D: .; V: TRBV29-1; J: TRBJ2-5; size: .; CDR3: CSVDYLGRRETQYF; DNA: TGCAGCGTTGACTACCTGGGACGGCGGGAGACCCAGTACTTC
D: TRBD1; V: TRBV9; J: TRBJ1-6; size: many; CDR3: CASSVAGTGVGSPLHF; DNA: TGTGCCAGCAGCGTAGCCGGGACAGGGGTAGGTTCACCCCTCCACTTT
D: .; V: TRBV12-3/TRBV12-4; J: TRBJ2-1; size: many; CDR3: CASSSGTNFGDEQFF; DNA: TGTGCCAGCAGCTCCGGGACCAACTTTGGTGATGAGCAGTTCTTC
D: TRBD2; V: TRBV19; J: TRBJ2-1; size: many; CDR3: CASSIVAGAPYNEQFF; DNA: TGTGCCAGTAGTATAGTTGCGGGAGCCCCCTACAATGAGCAGTTCTTC
D: TRBD2; V: TRBV30; J: TRBJ2-1; size: .; CDR3: CAWGGLAGAEQFF; DNA: TGTGCCTGGGGGGGACTAGCGGGAGCCGAGCAGTTCTTC
D: TRBD1; V: TRBV30; J: TRBJ2-1; size: .; CDR3: CAWIRYWGTVTYNEQFF; DNA: TGTGCCTGGATCAGATACTGGGGGACAGTGACCTACAATGAGCAGTTCTTC
D: .; V: TRBV14; J: TRBJ2-5; size: .; CDR3: CASSRTQGPTQYF; DNA: TGTGCCAGCAGCCGCACCCAGGGACCGACCCAGTACTTC
D: .; V: TRBV5-5; J: TRBJ1-5; size: .; CDR3: CASSLSGTGLSNQPQHF; DNA: TGTGCCAGCAGCTTGTCGGGTACAGGGCTCAGCAATCAGCCCCAGCATTTT